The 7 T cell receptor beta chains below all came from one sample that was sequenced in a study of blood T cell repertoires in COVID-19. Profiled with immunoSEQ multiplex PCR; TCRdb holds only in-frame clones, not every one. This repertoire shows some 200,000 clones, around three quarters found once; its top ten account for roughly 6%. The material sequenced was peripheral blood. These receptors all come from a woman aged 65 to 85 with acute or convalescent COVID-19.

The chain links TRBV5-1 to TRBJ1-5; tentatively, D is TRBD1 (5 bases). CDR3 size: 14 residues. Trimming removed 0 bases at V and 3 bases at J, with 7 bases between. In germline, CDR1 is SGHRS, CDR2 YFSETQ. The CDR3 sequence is CASSLDGANQPQHF. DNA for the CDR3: TGCGCCAGCAGCTTGGATGGGGCCAATCAGCCCCAGCATTTT.

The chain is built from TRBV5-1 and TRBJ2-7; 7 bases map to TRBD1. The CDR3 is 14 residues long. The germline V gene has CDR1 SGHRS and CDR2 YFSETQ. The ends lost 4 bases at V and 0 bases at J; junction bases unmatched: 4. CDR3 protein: CASSPRDSSYEQYF. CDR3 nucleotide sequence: TGCGCCAGCAGCCCAAGGGACAGCTCCTACGAGCAGTACTTC.

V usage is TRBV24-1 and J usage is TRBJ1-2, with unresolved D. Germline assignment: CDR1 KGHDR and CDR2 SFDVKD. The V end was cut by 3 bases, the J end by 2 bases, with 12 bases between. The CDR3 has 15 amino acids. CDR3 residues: CATSDAGRENYGYTF. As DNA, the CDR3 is TGTGCCACCAGTGATGCGGGGAGGGAGAACTATGGCTACACCTTC.

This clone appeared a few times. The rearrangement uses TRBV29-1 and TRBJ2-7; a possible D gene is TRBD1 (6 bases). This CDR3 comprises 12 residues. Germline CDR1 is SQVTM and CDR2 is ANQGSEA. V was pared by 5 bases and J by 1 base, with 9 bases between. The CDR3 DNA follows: TGCAGCGTTCGCAGGGGTTCCTACGAGCAGTACTTC. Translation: CSVRRGSYEQYF.

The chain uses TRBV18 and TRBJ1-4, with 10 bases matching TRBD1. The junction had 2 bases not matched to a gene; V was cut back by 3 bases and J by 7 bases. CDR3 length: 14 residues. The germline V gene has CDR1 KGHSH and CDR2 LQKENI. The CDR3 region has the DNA TGTGCCAGCTCACCCGGGACAGGGGCTGAAAAACTGTTTTTT. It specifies CASSPGTGAEKLFF.

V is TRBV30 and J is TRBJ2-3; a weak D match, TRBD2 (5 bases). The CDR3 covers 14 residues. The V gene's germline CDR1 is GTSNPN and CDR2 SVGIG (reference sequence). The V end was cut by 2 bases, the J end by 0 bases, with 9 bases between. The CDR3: CAWSLGLSTDTQYF. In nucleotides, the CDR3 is TGTGCCTGGAGTCTCGGACTGAGCACAGATACGCAGTATTTT. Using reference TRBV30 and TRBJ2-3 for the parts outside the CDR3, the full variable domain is SQTIHQWPATLVQPVGSPLSLECTVEGTSNPNLYWYRQAAGRGLQLLFYSVGIGQISSEVPQNLSASRPQDRQFILSSKKLLLSDSGFYLCAWSLGLSTDTQYFGPGTRLTVL.

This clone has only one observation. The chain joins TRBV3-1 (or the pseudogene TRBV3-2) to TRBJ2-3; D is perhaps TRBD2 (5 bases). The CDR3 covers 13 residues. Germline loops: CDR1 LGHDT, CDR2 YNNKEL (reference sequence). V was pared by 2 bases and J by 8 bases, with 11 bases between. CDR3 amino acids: CASSQLGAGTQYF. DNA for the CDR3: TGTGCCAGCAGCCAACTGGGAGCAGGTACGCAGTATTTT.